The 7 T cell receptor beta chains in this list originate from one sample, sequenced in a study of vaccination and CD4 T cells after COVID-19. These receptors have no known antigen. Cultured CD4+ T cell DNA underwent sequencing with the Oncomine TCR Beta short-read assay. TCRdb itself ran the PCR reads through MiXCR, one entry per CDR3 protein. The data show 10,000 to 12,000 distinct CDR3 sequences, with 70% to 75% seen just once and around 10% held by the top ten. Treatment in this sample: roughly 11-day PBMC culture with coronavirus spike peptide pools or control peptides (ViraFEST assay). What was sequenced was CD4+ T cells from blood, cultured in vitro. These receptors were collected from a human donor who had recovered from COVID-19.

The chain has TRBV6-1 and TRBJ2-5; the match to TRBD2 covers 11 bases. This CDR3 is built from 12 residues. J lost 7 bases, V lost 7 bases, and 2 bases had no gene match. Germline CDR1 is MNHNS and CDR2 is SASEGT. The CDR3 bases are TGTGCCAGCACAACTAGCGGGAGGACCCAGTACTTC. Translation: CASTTSGRTQYF.

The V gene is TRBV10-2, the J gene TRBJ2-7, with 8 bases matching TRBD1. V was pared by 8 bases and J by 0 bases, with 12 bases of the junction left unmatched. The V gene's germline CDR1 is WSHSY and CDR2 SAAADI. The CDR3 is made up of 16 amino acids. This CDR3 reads CASLVSPGQASYEQYF. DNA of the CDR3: TGCGCCAGCCTGGTTTCCCCGGGACAGGCCTCCTACGAGCAGTACTTC.

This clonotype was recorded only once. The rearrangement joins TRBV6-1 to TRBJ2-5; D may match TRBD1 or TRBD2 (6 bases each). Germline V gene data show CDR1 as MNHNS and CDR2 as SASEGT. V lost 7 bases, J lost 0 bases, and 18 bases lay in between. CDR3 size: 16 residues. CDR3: CASNQGGNSNQETQYF. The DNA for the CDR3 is TGTGCCAGCAACCAAGGGGGGAATTCAAACCAAGAGACCCAGTACTTC.

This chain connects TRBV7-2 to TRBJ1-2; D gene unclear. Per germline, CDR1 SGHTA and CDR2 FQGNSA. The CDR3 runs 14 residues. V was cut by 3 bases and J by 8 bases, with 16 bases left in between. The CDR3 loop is CASSLVEARWGYTF. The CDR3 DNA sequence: TGTGCCAGCAGCTTGGTTGAGGCCCGGTGGGGCTACACCTTC.

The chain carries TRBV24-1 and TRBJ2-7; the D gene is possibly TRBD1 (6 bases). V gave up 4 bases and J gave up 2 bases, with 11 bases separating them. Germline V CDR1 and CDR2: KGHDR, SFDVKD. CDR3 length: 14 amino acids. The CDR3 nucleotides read TGTGCCACCAGTGAAAACAGGGTTCCCTACGAGCAGTACTTC. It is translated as CATSENRVPYEQYF.

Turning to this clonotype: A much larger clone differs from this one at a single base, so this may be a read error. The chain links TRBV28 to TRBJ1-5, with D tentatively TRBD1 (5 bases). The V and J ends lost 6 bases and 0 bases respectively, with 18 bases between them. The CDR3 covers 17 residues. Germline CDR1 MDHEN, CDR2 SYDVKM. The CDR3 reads CASSAAGRGNSNQPQHF. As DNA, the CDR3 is TGTGCCAGCAGCGCGGCAGGGCGGGGTAATAGCAATCAGCCCCAGCATTTT.

Here the CDR3 DNA reads TGTGCCAGCAGCTTGTTGCGGAACACTGAAGCTTTCTTT. It is translated as CASSLLRNTEAFF. The V gene is TRBV5-4, the J gene TRBJ1-1; the D is unclear. CDR3 length: 13 amino acids. Germline lookup yields CDR1 SGHNT and CDR2 YYREEE (reference sequence). V was clipped by 1 base and J by 1 base, with 5 bases between them.